This entry features one TCR beta chain sequence. The data stem from a study of T cell changes during pregnancy in multiple sclerosis. The germline gives CDR1 SGHTS, CDR2 YDEGEE. The CDR3 sequence is 15 residues long. Here immunoSEQ multiplex PCR was the method, and the copy in TCRdb shows in-frame clones only, minus some. The sample yields approximately 50,000 clones, 80% to 95% seen once. The TCR originated in a female donor with multiple sclerosis, enrolled in a pregnancy study. The sample consisted of CD4+ T cells from peripheral blood mononuclear cells, taken after pregnancy. The chain employs TRBV5-8 and TRBJ2-5; possibly TRBD2 for D (6 bases). The assigned J gene may be wrong: the sequence end matches TRBJ2-7 better. For the CDR3, the DNA is TGTGCCAGCAGCTTGGGAGGTGCGGGATCCTACGAGCAGTACTTC. This codes for CASSLGGAGSYEQYF.